The next 6 T cell receptor beta chains were all read from a single sample in a study of molecular identifiers for immune sequencing clone quantification. In TCRdb, the PCR reads were re-called with MiXCR into one record per CDR3 protein. The sample lists over 300,000 distinct CDR3 sequences; roughly 23% were seen once. The sample consisted of naive CD8+ T cells from blood, with Jurkat cell RNA spiked in. The subset is: FACS-sorted CD8+CD4-CCR7+CD45RA+ naive T cells. The receptors here all came from a human donor in good health. Some libraries in this study had Jurkat cell RNA spiked in.

In regard to this clonotype: At one end, the junction sequence differs from germline, possibly due to a read error. The J gene is TRBJ2-2, the V gene TRBV20-1, with D perhaps TRBD2 (6 bases). The CDR3 consists of 15 residues. CDR1 is DFQATT and CDR2 is SNEGSKA in the germline V gene (reference sequence). The CDR3 loop reads CSARDMDYNTGEQFF. CDR3 sequence (DNA): TGCAGTGCTAGAGATATGGACTATAACACCGGGGAGCAGTTTTTT.

This clonotype was seen at least ten times. The V and J genes are TRBV2 and TRBJ1-2, with a possible D match to TRBD1 (6 bases). V was shortened by 3 bases and J by 0 bases, with 11 bases between the two germline ends. In germline, CDR1 is SNHLY, CDR2 FYNNEI. CDR3 length equals 15 residues. The CDR3 loop reads CASSDWDTANYGYTF. The CDR3 coding sequence is TGTGCCAGCAGTGATTGGGACACCGCTAACTATGGCTACACCTTC.

This clonotype was picked up a small number of times. V and J are TRBV11-2 and TRBJ2-1; 7 bases fit TRBD2. The trim removed 5 bases at V and 5 bases at J, leaving 9 bases unmatched. Per germline, CDR1 SGHAT and CDR2 FQNNGV. CDR3 length: 15 amino acids. Here the CDR3 DNA reads TGTGCCAGCAGCGTAAGCGGGGATTTTAACAATGAGCAGTTCTTC. Amino acids: CASSVSGDFNNEQFF.

As to this clonotype: An end of the junction does not agree with germline; a read error may underlie this. The chain uses TRBV29-1 and TRBJ1-2; possible D gene TRBD1, 6 bases. Germline CDR1 is SQVTM and CDR2 is ANQGSEA. CDR3 length: 14 amino acids. The CDR3 sequence is CSVGLGRGNYGYAF. For the CDR3, the DNA is TGCAGCGTCGGGTTAGGGAGGGGGAACTATGGCTACGCCTTC.

About this clonotype itself: A much larger clone differs from this one at a single base, so this may be a read error. The V gene is TRBV20-1, the J gene TRBJ1-5; D might be TRBD1 (5 bases). The CDR3 loop spans 15 amino acids. Germline CDR1 and CDR2: DFQATT and SNEGSKA (reference sequence). V was clipped by 4 bases and J by 5 bases, with 18 bases between them. The CDR3 nucleotides read TGCAGTGCTACCGCCAGGGCGGGGAGCTATCAGCCCCAGCATTTT. The encoded protein is CSATARAGSYQPQHF.

This clonotype appeared a few times. V gene TRBV4-3 combines with J gene TRBJ2-7, with D tentatively TRBD1 (5 bases). The CDR3 runs 15 residues. In germline, CDR1 is LGHNA, CDR2 YSLEER. Trimming took 0 bases from V and 2 from J, leaving 11 bases between them. The CDR3 loop reads CASSQDRTSTYEQYF. CDR3 bases: TGCGCCAGCAGCCAAGATAGGACAAGCACCTACGAGCAGTACTTC.